This T cell receptor (beta chain) was obtained from a study of blood T cell repertoires in COVID-19. Study in general: The origin of the acute and convalescent COVID-19 samples was the United States, Italy and Spain.

The germline CDR1 and CDR2 sequences are SEHNR and FQNEAQ (reference sequence). The CDR3 spans 16 residues. With V trimmed by 6 bases and J by 10 bases, 18 bases remained unmatched. Data came from immunoSEQ multiplex PCR; TCRdb stores just in-frame clones and leaves some out. The sample holds roughly 12,000 clones; around nine tenths are singletons and the top ten take 25% to 35%. The source material was peripheral blood. This sequence joins TRBV7-9 and TRBJ2-1, with TRBD2 matching over 7 bases. The TCR comes from an older woman with active COVID-19. DNA for the CDR3: TGTGCCAGCAGTCCACGGCGCGGGACTACTGACGAAGAGCAGTTCTTC. Translating gives CASSPRRGTTDEEQFF.